The clone carrying this T cell receptor beta chain was detected ten times or more. This sample stems from a study of breast tumors, draining lymph nodes, adjacent tissues. Samples came from axillary lymph nodes draining the breast cancer. MiXCR, applied by TCRdb to the multiplex PCR reads, yields one record per CDR3 protein. The data hold around 290,000 distinct CDR3 sequences, with 30% observed a single time. V shed 4 bases and J 5 bases; nucleotides not matched to a gene: 10. CDR1 is SGDLS and CDR2 is YYNGEE in the germline V gene. The CDR3 consists of 15 residues. This sequence joins TRBV9 and TRBJ2-7; 9 bases line up with TRBD1. The receptor's source is a female donor with breast cancer. Some clones in this sample may be carry-over from other donors' samples. Sample: axillary lymph node tissue. The chain's CDR3 is CASSPTGTGSHEQYF. The CDR3 DNA follows: TGTGCCAGCAGCCCGACAGGGACAGGGTCCCACGAGCAGTACTTC. Full variable domain (remainder filled in from reference TRBV9 and TRBJ2-7): DSGVTQTPKHLITATGQRVTLRCSPRSGDLSVYWYQQSLDQGLQFLIQYYNGEERAKGNILERFSAQQFPDLHSELNLSSLELGDSALYFCASSPTGTGSHEQYFGPGTRLTVT.